This TCR beta chain was sequenced during a study of monozygotic twins with inflammatory bowel disease. From its re-call of the 5' RACE reads, TCRdb lists each CDR3 protein once, without DNA. Recorded for this sample: 110,000 to 150,000 distinct CDR3 sequences. Material for sequencing was blood. The receptor was isolated from a human donor with ulcerative colitis or Crohn's disease, or a healthy co-twin of an affected twin (not recorded which).

CDR3 amino acids: CSARANSKEKLFF. The chain uses TRBV20-1 and TRBJ1-4. Germline assignment: CDR1 DFQATT and CDR2 SNEGSKA (reference sequence). This CDR3 has 13 residues.